This is a list of T cell receptor beta chains from one sample in a study of graft-versus-host responses after intestinal transplantation. The data were produced by immunoSEQ multiplex PCR, yet TCRdb's version contains in-frame clones alone and is incomplete. The data show tens of thousands of clones, 25% to 35% seen once. Sequencing was performed on alloreactive CD8+ T cells from a mixed lymphocyte reaction culture, taken before intestinal transplant. Receptor source: a human patient who received an intestinal transplant. Both conserved end residues are part of each CDR3. D genes are given only for firm matches. Expanded clones get a size class; other rows say once, few or many, or leave the size out.

j_call | v_call | d_call | clone_size | cdr3_aa | cdr3_nt
TRBJ2-7 | TRBV7-9 | TRBD2 | . | CASAGRERYEQYF | TGTGCCAGCGCTGGGCGGGAGAGGTACGAGCAGTACTTC
TRBJ1-1 | TRBV6-1 | . | few | CASSEATYEAFF | TGTGCCAGCAGTGAAGCTACTTACGAAGCTTTCTTT
TRBJ1-2 | TRBV13 | . | few | CASSDTNGGYTF | TGTGCCAGCAGTGACACCAACGGTGGCTACACCTTC
TRBJ2-3 | TRBV29-1 | TRBD2 | . | CSVEPGTSGRAADTQYF | TGCAGCGTTGAACCGGGGACTAGCGGGAGGGCCGCAGATACGCAGTATTTT
TRBJ1-5 | TRBV6-6 | . | medium-sized | CASSVNQGVNQPQHF | TGTGCCAGCAGCGTCAATCAGGGCGTCAATCAGCCCCAGCATTTT
TRBJ2-4 | TRBV7-9 | TRBD1 | . | CASSPTGGKGIQYF | TGTGCCAGCAGCCCGACAGGGGGCAAAGGCATTCAGTACTTC
TRBJ1-5 | TRBV30 | TRBD1 | . | CAWSPGQGNQPQHF | TGTGCCTGGAGTCCGGGACAGGGCAATCAGCCCCAGCATTTT
TRBJ1-5 | TRBV21-1 | . | . | CASSNVYVWGEGNQPQHF | .
TRBJ1-1 | TRBV29-1 | . | . | CSVEDEDTEAFF | TGCAGCGTTGAAGATGAAGACACTGAAGCTTTCTTT
TRBJ2-1 | TRBV6-1 | TRBD2 | . | CASSLLAGGAYEQFF | TGTGCCAGCAGTCTCCTAGCGGGGGGAGCTTATGAGCAGTTCTTC
TRBJ1-5 | TRBV6-6 | . | medium-sized | CASTNGGANQPQHF | TGTGCCAGCACCAACGGGGGGGCTAATCAGCCCCAGCATTTT
TRBJ2-7 | TRBV7-9 | . | . | CASSMDLWRDHEQYF | TGTGCCAGCAGTATGGACTTATGGCGGGACCACGAGCAGTACTTC
TRBJ2-3 | TRBV4-2 | TRBD2 | few | CASSQDLVASGRGAITDTQYF | TGTGCCAGCAGCCAAGATCTGGTGGCTAGCGGGAGAGGGGCCATCACAGATACGCAGTATTTT
TRBJ2-3 | TRBV6-5 | . | once | CASSYRDTDTQYF | TGTGCCAGCAGTTACCGAGACACAGATACGCAGTATTTT
TRBJ2-2 | TRBV6-6 | . | few | CASRAGPYTGELFF | TGTGCCAGCAGGGCCGGACCATACACCGGGGAGCTGTTTTTT
TRBJ1-5 | TRBV6-5 | . | few | CASSLGENQPQHF | TGTGCCAGCAGTTTGGGCGAAAATCAGCCCCAGCATTTT
TRBJ1-2 | TRBV6-6 | . | medium-sized | CASSSTQYGYTF | TGTGCCAGCAGCTCGACCCAATATGGCTACACCTTC
TRBJ2-2 | TRBV28 | . | few | CASIPGRRGTGELFF | TGTGCCAGCATTCCCGGCCGGAGGGGGACCGGGGAGCTGTTTTTT
TRBJ2-3 | TRBV28 | . | few | CASTRDSSTDTQYF | TGTGCCAGCACCCGGGACTCCAGCACAGATACGCAGTATTTT
TRBJ2-1 | TRBV27 | . | . | CASSQEVSVSNEQFF | TGTGCCAGCAGCCAAGAGGTCTCCGTAAGCAATGAGCAGTTCTTC
TRBJ1-1 | TRBV30 | . | . | CAWAIPGAHAFF | TGTGCCTGGGCTATTCCGGGGGCGCATGCTTTCTTT
TRBJ2-3 | TRBV4-1 | . | . | CASSRITGSTDTQYF | TGCGCCAGCAGCCGAATAACAGGGAGCACAGATACGCAGTATTTT
TRBJ1-3 | TRBV21-1 | . | medium-sized | CASSLRGEGGNTIYF | TGTGCCAGCAGCCTTAGGGGTGAAGGAGGAAACACCATATATTTT
TRBJ2-2 | TRBV4-1 | . | . | CASSPGLNTGELFF | TGCGCCAGCAGCCCGGGACTCAACACCGGGGAGCTGTTTTTT
TRBJ2-7 | TRBV6-1 | TRBD2 | . | CASSSGRAEQYF | TGTGCCAGCAGTAGCGGGAGGGCCGAGCAGTACTTC
TRBJ2-1 | TRBV4-2 | . | . | CASSPGRETAYNEQFF | TGTGCCAGCAGCCCCGGTCGGGAGACGGCCTACAATGAGCAGTTCTTC
TRBJ2-1 | TRBV29-1 | . | . | CSVLGVAHEQFF | TGCAGCGTTCTGGGGGTGGCCCATGAGCAGTTCTTC
TRBJ2-7 | TRBV11-3 | TRBD1 | few | CASSSGTGNPYEQYF | TGTGCCAGCAGCTCCGGGACAGGGAATCCCTACGAGCAGTACTTC
TRBJ2-6 | TRBV27 | . | few | CASSSLTGHNSGANVLTF | TGTGCCAGCAGTTCCCTAACGGGACACAACTCTGGGGCCAACGTCCTGACTTTC
TRBJ2-1 | TRBV7-9 | . | few | CASSLASIAANEQFF | TGTGCCAGCAGCTTAGCGTCAATAGCGGCAAATGAGCAGTTCTTC
TRBJ2-1 | TRBV20-1 | . | . | CSATAGPMQFF | TGCAGTGCTACTGCGGGACCTATGCAGTTCTTC
TRBJ2-7 | TRBV4-1 | . | few | CASSQVDLISYEQYF | TGCGCCAGCAGCCAAGTGGATCTTATATCCTACGAGCAGTACTTC
TRBJ2-1 | TRBV4-1 | TRBD2 | . | CASSGSSGGAFIFNEQFF | TGCGCCAGCAGCGGGAGTAGCGGGGGGGCATTTATATTCAATGAGCAGTTCTTC
TRBJ1-5 | TRBV7-9 | TRBD1 | medium-sized | CASSGDRDNQPQHF | TGTGCCAGCAGCGGGGACAGGGACAATCAGCCCCAGCATTTT
TRBJ2-7 | TRBV4-2 | TRBD2 | . | CASSQELGGGEYF | TGTGCCAGCAGCCAAGAACTAGGTGGGGGGGAGTACTTC
TRBJ2-5 | TRBV11-1 | . | few | CASSEGPSSQETQYF | TGTGCCAGCAGCGAAGGACCGTCGAGTCAAGAGACCCAGTACTTC
TRBJ2-1 | TRBV2 | . | . | CASSEGGTREQFF | TGTGCCAGCAGTGAGGGGGGTACGCGAGAGCAGTTCTTC
TRBJ1-5 | TRBV4-1 | . | . | CASSQEWFSNQPQHF | TGCGCCAGCAGCCAAGAATGGTTTAGCAATCAGCCCCAGCATTTT
TRBJ2-5 | TRBV4-1 | TRBD2 | . | CASSQEGGAQYF | TGCGCCAGCAGCCAAGAGGGGGGGGCCCAGTACTTC
TRBJ1-4 | TRBV5-6 | . | . | CASSLQQYVGKLFF | TGTGCCAGCAGCTTGCAACAGTACGTGGGAAAACTGTTTTTT
TRBJ2-3 | TRBV19 | TRBD2 | . | CASSIGAGDTDTQYF | TGTGCCAGTAGTATTGGCGCGGGAGATACAGATACGCAGTATTTT
TRBJ2-1 | TRBV6-5 | . | few | CASSGPGVSYNEQFF | TGTGCCAGCTCGGGCCCAGGGGTATCCTACAATGAGCAGTTCTTC
TRBJ2-1 | TRBV7-9 | TRBD2 | . | CASSPRLAGINEQFF | TGTGCCAGCAGCCCTCGACTAGCGGGAATTAATGAGCAGTTCTTC
TRBJ2-3 | TRBV9 | TRBD2 | few | CASSPYAGGPADTQYF | TGTGCCAGCAGCCCCTATGCGGGGGGGCCCGCAGATACGCAGTATTTT
TRBJ1-2 | TRBV7-9 | . | . | CASSPPGIYGYTF | TGTGCCAGCAGTCCGCCCGGGATCTATGGCTACACCTTC
TRBJ2-7 | TRBV6-6 | . | few | CASSTLGTSSYEQYF | TGTGCCAGCAGTACCCTCGGGACATCATCCTACGAGCAGTACTTC
TRBJ1-1 | TRBV28 | . | few | CASSLHLMNTEAFF | TGTGCCAGCAGTTTACACCTGATGAACACTGAAGCTTTCTTT
TRBJ2-7 | TRBV11-2 | TRBD2 | few | CASSLTSGTSGRPPYEQYF | TGCGCCAGCAGCCTTACCTCCGGGACTAGCGGGAGGCCTCCCTACGAGCAGTACTTC
TRBJ2-5 | TRBV5-4 | . | few | CASSARDGQETQYF | TGTGCCAGCAGCGCGAGGGACGGACAAGAGACCCAGTACTTC
TRBJ2-5 | TRBV6-9 | . | once | CASSYPREAQYF | TGTGCCAGCAGTTACCCAAGGGAGGCCCAGTACTTC
TRBJ2-1 | TRBV5-5 | . | . | CASTILRWQGEQFF | TGTGCCAGCACCATACTTAGGTGGCAAGGAGAGCAGTTCTTC
TRBJ2-7 | TRBV5-4 | . | few | CASSQETLATYEQYF | TGTGCCAGCAGCCAAGAGACCCTAGCAACCTACGAGCAGTACTTC
TRBJ2-6 | TRBV30 | . | few | CAYGPGSGANVLTF | TGTGCCTATGGTCCGGGGTCTGGGGCCAACGTCCTGACTTTC
TRBJ1-1 | TRBV7-9 | . | . | CASSLGQITEAFF | TGTGCCAGCAGCCTCGGACAGATCACTGAAGCTTTCTTT
TRBJ2-4 | TRBV7-9 | TRBD1 | . | CASSQSTGGSKNIQYF | TGTGCCAGCAGCCAATCTACAGGGGGCTCCAAAAACATTCAGTACTTC